The next 24 T cell receptor beta chains were all read from a single sample in a study of blood T cell repertoires in COVID-19 (dated by TCRdb to the early 2020s). The library was obtained by the immunoSEQ multiplex PCR assay. The table comes from immuneACCESS by way of TCRdb, which keeps in-frame sequences with V and J called. Part of the clones is missing from these tables; in studies checked, under half for an unresolved V gene and the rest for unknown reasons. The sample data list about 160,000 clones, and roughly 85% of these were observed just once. 4.4% of the sample comes from the top ten. The sample taken for sequencing was PBMCs or T cells enriched from blood (not recorded which). The source of these receptors is a woman between 50 and 59 years old who had recovered from COVID-19.

V gene TRBV11-3 combines with J gene TRBJ1-2; TRBD1 aligns across 8 bases. CDR3 length: 15 amino acids. The V gene's germline CDR1 is SGHNT and CDR2 YENEEA. Unmatched junction bases numbered 8, after V lost 1 base and J lost 7 bases. CDR3 nucleotide sequence: TGTGCCAGCAGCTTAGGCCCGGGACAGGAGATTGGCTACACCTTC. Its translation: CASSLGPGQEIGYTF.

This clone was seen more than once but under ten times. Other nucleotide sequences from this sample produce the same CDR3. The chain employs TRBV20-1 and TRBJ1-1; D is ambiguous. V gave up 5 bases and J gave up 6 bases, with 10 bases separating them. CDR1 is DFQATT and CDR2 is SNEGSKA in the germline V gene (reference sequence). This CDR3 has 11 residues. The CDR3: CSASPVAEAFF. DNA for the CDR3: TGCAGTGCTTCCCCGGTAGCTGAAGCTTTCTTT.

The chain links TRBV9 to TRBJ1-2; D is possibly TRBD1 (6 bases). The CDR3 length is 16 residues. In germline, CDR1 is SGDLS, CDR2 YYNGEE. Trimming cost V 4 bases and J 6 bases, with 22 bases left between them. The CDR3 nucleotides read TGTGCCAGCAGCACATTCGGCAGGGGCCCTCGGGATGGCTACACCTTC. As protein: CASSTFGRGPRDGYTF.

V gene TRBV7-3 combines with J gene TRBJ2-3, with no clear D. Germline loops: CDR1 SGHTA, CDR2 FQGTGA. Between the trimmed V and J ends, which lost 3 bases and 2 bases, there was a span of 6 bases. The CDR3 spans 13 residues. The CDR3 coding sequence is TGTGCCAGCAGCTTTATCCCCACAGATACGCAGTATTTT. It specifies CASSFIPTDTQYF.

The chain has TRBV27 and TRBJ1-6; D remains unclear. The V and J ends lost 7 bases and 8 bases respectively, with 18 bases between them. Per the germline V gene, CDR1 is MNHEY and CDR2 is SMNVEV (reference sequence). The CDR3 is made up of 15 amino acids. This CDR3 reads CASTKGGQGHSPLHF. CDR3 DNA sequence: TGTGCCAGCACCAAGGGAGGCCAAGGGCATTCACCCCTCCACTTT.

This clone has just a few counts. The V and J genes are TRBV6-5 and TRBJ1-2; the D is unclear. Trimming removed 2 bases at V and 7 bases at J, with 14 bases between. There are 14 residues in the CDR3. Germline CDR1 is MNHEY and CDR2 is SVGAGI. This chain's CDR3 is CASSYTGVLGGYTF. CDR3 nucleotide sequence: TGTGCCAGCAGTTACACCGGGGTCCTGGGTGGCTACACCTTC.

This chain connects TRBV12-5 to TRBJ2-7; TRBD1 might be the D (6 bases). Germline V lookup: CDR1 LGHNT, CDR2 FRNRAP. This CDR3 comprises 16 residues. Trimming removed 2 bases from V and 5 bases from J, with 19 bases in between. This CDR3 is CASGLPPQGYLHEQYV. Here the CDR3 DNA reads TGTGCTAGTGGTTTGCCACCACAGGGATATCTCCACGAGCAGTACGTC.

This clone was detected many times. CDR3 loop: CASSLTADYNSPLHF. The CDR3 DNA is TGCGCCAGCAGCTTGACAGCCGACTATAATTCACCCCTCCACTTT. This chain uses TRBV5-1 with TRBJ1-6; D unresolved. CDR3 size: 15 residues. Germline V CDR1 and CDR2: SGHRS, YFSETQ. Trimming removed 1 base from V and 3 bases from J, with 8 bases in between.

At least ten counts were recorded for this clone. This chain joins TRBV29-1 and TRBJ2-1; TRBD1 might be the D (7 bases). This CDR3 spans 13 amino acids. CDR1 is SQVTM and CDR2 is ANQGSEA in the germline V gene. V lost 3 bases and J 7 bases, leaving 13 bases between the germline ends. CDR3 DNA: TGCAGCGTTGAGGTCAGGGGGGCGAATGAGCAGTTCTTC. Translated, it gives CSVEVRGANEQFF.

The V call is TRBV18, the J call TRBJ1-4; 8 nucleotides match TRBD1. This CDR3 comprises 13 residues. The germline V gene has CDR1 KGHSH and CDR2 LQKENI. Trimming cost V 4 bases and J 8 bases; bases outside gene matches: 3. CDR3 nucleotide sequence: TGTGCCAGCTCACGGACAGGGATGGAAAAACTGTTTTTT. This gives the protein CASSRTGMEKLFF.

The rearrangement links TRBV11-3 to TRBJ2-2, with 8 positions matching TRBD2. Trimming removed 7 bases from V and 7 bases from J; junction bases left unmatched: 11. The CDR3 consists of 15 residues. CDR1 and CDR2 from the germline V gene are SGHNT and YENEEA. This CDR3 reads CASTNWREAGGELFF. CDR3 DNA: TGTGCCAGCACGAATTGGCGGGAGGCTGGCGGGGAGCTGTTTTTT.

V is TRBV7-9 and J is TRBJ1-2, with D possibly matching TRBD1 (5 bases). Trimming shortened V by 8 bases and J by 5 bases, and 18 bases separated the two germline ends. Looked up from germline, CDR1 is SEHNR and CDR2 is FQNEAQ (reference sequence). This CDR3 spans 14 amino acids. The CDR3 reads CASLRTGGSYGYTF. In DNA form, the CDR3 reads TGTGCCAGCTTACGAACGGGGGGTAGTTATGGCTACACCTTC.

This clone was detected only once. The V and J genes are TRBV27 and TRBJ1-2; perhaps TRBD1 as D (6 bases). CDR1 is MNHEY and CDR2 is SMNVEV in the germline V gene (reference sequence). V was clipped by 4 bases and J by 2 bases, with 20 bases between them. This CDR3 has 17 residues. DNA of the CDR3: TGTGCCAGCAGTTCCAGGGACACCCTCAAATGGAACTATGGCTACACCTTC. Its protein is CASSSRDTLKWNYGYTF.

The count of this clone is one. The chain employs TRBV29-1 and TRBJ1-1; possible D gene TRBD1, 5 bases. V lost 7 bases and J 1 base, leaving 13 bases between the germline ends. Germline lookup yields CDR1 SQVTM and CDR2 ANQGSEA. This CDR3 is 13 amino acids long. Here the CDR3 reads CSGHRQANTEAFF. CDR3 nucleotide sequence: TGCAGCGGGCACAGGCAGGCGAACACTGAAGCTTTCTTT.

The V call is TRBV11-2, the J call TRBJ2-1, with 15 positions matching TRBD2. The CDR3 length is 16 residues. CDR1 is SGHAT, CDR2 FQNNGV, per germline. The V and J ends lost 4 bases and 9 bases, in that order; junction bases with no gene match: 7. The CDR3 DNA reads as TGTGCCAGCAGCTCCGGACTAGCGGGGGGGCTCATTGAGCAGTTCTTC. Amino acids: CASSSGLAGGLIEQFF.

J is TRBJ1-1 and V is TRBV2; D is perhaps TRBD1 (5 bases). Per the germline V gene, CDR1 is SNHLY and CDR2 is FYNNEI. This CDR3 region has 16 residues. V was pared by 4 bases and J by 9 bases, with 24 bases between. As DNA, the CDR3 is TGTGCCAGCAGTGGGCAGGGAACTGCCACGAACGATAAAGCTTTCTTT. Amino acid sequence: CASSGQGTATNDKAFF.

The rearrangement links TRBV11-3 to TRBJ1-2; no clear D. The CDR3 loop spans 16 amino acids. Germline CDR1 reads SGHNT; CDR2 reads YENEEA. V lost 3 bases to trimming and J lost 5 bases, with 19 bases between them. The CDR3 bases are TGTGCCAGCAGCTTGAGGGATCCCACTACTGCTTATGGCTACACCTTC. Amino acid sequence: CASSLRDPTTAYGYTF. Looking up the rest from reference TRBV11-3 and TRBJ1-2 gives the full variable domain: EAGVVQSPRYKIIEKKQPVAFWCNPISGHNTLYWYLQNLGQGPELLIRYENEEAVDDSQLPKDRFSAERLKGVDSTLKIQPAELGDSAVYLCASSLRDPTTAYGYTFGSGTRLTVV.

V and J are TRBV5-4 and TRBJ2-1; D perhaps matches TRBD2 (6 bases). Trimming pared 0 bases from V and 2 bases from J, leaving 9 bases between. The germline V gene encodes CDR1 SGHNT and CDR2 YYREEE (reference sequence). This CDR3 region has 15 residues. CDR3 nucleotide sequence: TGTGCCAGCAGCTTGGGGAGGGCCGCCTACAATGAGCAGTTCTTC. Translated, it gives CASSLGRAAYNEQFF.

J is TRBJ2-7 and V is TRBV28; 7 bases align to TRBD2. V shed 1 base and J 7 bases; nucleotides not matched to a gene: 7. The CDR3 loop spans 14 amino acids. CDR1 is MDHEN, CDR2 SYDVKM, per germline. CDR3 region: CASSLLRWGGEQYV. DNA of the CDR3: TGTGCCAGCAGTTTATTACGGTGGGGGGGGGAGCAGTACGTC.

The CDR3 nucleotides read TGTGCCAGCAGTGATTGGGCTAGCGGGGGGACAGATACGCAGTATTTT. Translating it yields CASSDWASGGTDTQYF. The chain joins TRBV7-3 to TRBJ2-3; 11 bases line up with TRBD2. The CDR3 has 16 amino acids. The V segment lost 6 bases and the J segment 3 bases; nucleotides outside the gene matches: 8. The germline V gene encodes CDR1 SGHTA and CDR2 FQGTGA. The whole variable domain, remainder taken from reference TRBV7-3 and TRBJ2-3, is GAGVSQTPSNKVTEKGKYVELRCDPISGHTALYWYRQSLGQGPEFLIYFQGTGAADDSGLPNDRFFAVRPEGSVSTLKIQRTERGDSAVYLCASSDWASGGTDTQYFGPGTRLTVL.

Only a few counts were recorded for this clone. The chain employs TRBV7-9 and TRBJ2-3, with no clear D. The CDR3 runs to 13 residues. CDR1 and CDR2 from the germline V gene are SEHNR and FQNEAQ (reference sequence). Trimming left V 3 bases short and J 1 base short, with 5 bases between. The CDR3 sequence: CASSFRGTDTQYF. For the CDR3, the DNA is TGTGCCAGCAGCTTCCGGGGCACAGATACGCAGTATTTT.

This clone appeared once. The chain uses TRBV24-1 and TRBJ2-2; unclear D gene. Germline loops: CDR1 KGHDR, CDR2 SFDVKD. V lost 2 bases and J lost 7, with 7 bases in between. The CDR3 has 13 amino acids. This CDR3 is CATSDYKNGELFF. For the CDR3, the DNA is TGTGCCACCAGTGATTACAAAAACGGGGAGCTGTTTTTT.

The chain uses TRBV18 and TRBJ2-1, with D tentatively TRBD2 (6 bases). The CDR3 spans 16 residues. Trimming took 2 bases from V and 5 from J, leaving 16 bases between them. Germline assignment: CDR1 KGHSH and CDR2 LQKENI. This chain's CDR3 is CASSPRRVAADNEQFF. The CDR3 DNA sequence: TGTGCCAGCTCACCAAGACGGGTAGCGGCTGACAATGAGCAGTTCTTC.

The V and J genes are TRBV28 and TRBJ2-7; 8 bases align to TRBD2. The J segment lost 5 bases and the V segment lost 2 bases, leaving 5 bases of the junction unmatched. The CDR3 has 14 amino acids. CDR1 and CDR2 (germline): MDHEN, SYDVKM. CDR3 sequence: CASSLRGGYHEQYV. In DNA form, the CDR3 reads TGTGCCAGCAGTTTACGGGGGGGCTACCACGAGCAGTACGTC.